The clone carrying this T cell receptor beta chain was picked up many times. Its target is not known. Participants, patients aged 18 to 65, had newly diagnosed hyperthyroidism with a duration under 2 months. Based on clinical symptoms, serum thyroxine and TRAb, thyroid ultrasound and orbital computed tomography, diagnoses were reached. This sample holds PBMCs from roughly 10 ml fresh peripheral blood. V lost 7 bases and J 3 bases, leaving 13 bases between the germline ends. The germline V gene has CDR1 LNHDA and CDR2 SQIVND (reference sequence). This CDR3 spans 14 amino acids. TCR beta CDR3 regions were amplified from RNA transcripts. With the HTBI primer set, the TCR CDR3 went through a first round of RT-PCR. TCRdb itself ran the multiplex PCR reads through MiXCR, one entry per CDR3 protein. The sample has 150,000 to 200,000 distinct CDR3 sequences; less than 10% are singletons. This sample was taken from a study of T cells in Graves' hyperthyroidism and ophthalmopathy.

Study-wide results and limits: Most thyroid clonotypes expanded above 0.001 appeared in blood too.

The receptor was derived from a woman between 18 and 29 years old with Graves' hyperthyroidism that later progressed to Graves' ophthalmopathy. The sequencing sample was made of blood. This rearrangement joins TRBV19 to TRBJ1-5; D uncertain. CDR3 residues: CASTFYGDNQPQHF. Written as DNA, the CDR3 is TGTGCCAGTACCTTTTATGGGGACAATCAGCCCCAGCATTTT.